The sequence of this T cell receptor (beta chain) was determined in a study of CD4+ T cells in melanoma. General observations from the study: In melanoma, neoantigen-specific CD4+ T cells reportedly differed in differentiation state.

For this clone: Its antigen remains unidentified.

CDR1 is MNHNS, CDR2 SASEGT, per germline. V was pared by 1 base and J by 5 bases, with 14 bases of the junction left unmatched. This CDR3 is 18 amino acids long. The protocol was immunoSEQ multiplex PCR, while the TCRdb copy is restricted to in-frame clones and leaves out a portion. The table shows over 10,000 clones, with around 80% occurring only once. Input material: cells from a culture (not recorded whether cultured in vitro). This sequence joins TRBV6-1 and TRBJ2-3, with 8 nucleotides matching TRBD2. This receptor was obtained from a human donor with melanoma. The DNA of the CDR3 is TGTGCCAGCAGTGAAGGCCGGGGGGGGAGTTGGCGGAAAGATACGCAGTATTTT. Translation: CASSEGRGGSWRKDTQYF.